The clone carrying this T cell receptor beta chain was seen a few times. Its specificity is unknown. The V gene's germline CDR1 is SGHVS and CDR2 FQNEAQ. V lost 5 bases, J lost 10 bases, and 11 bases stayed unmatched. This CDR3 contains 14 residues. Chemo-refractory metastatic non-small-cell lung cancer patients underwent focal radiation alongside CTLA-4 blockade with ipilimumab. Profiling relied on immunoSEQ multiplex PCR, and the TCRdb table lists in-frame clones only, not all of them. The sample shows roughly 120,000 clones, 78% of them seen only once. This sample is part of a study of radiotherapy plus CTLA-4 blockade in lung cancer. Study findings and constraints: Once radiotherapy plus ipilimumab had been given, TCR clones derived from tumor expanded in blood.

The sequence was collected from a human donor with non-small cell lung cancer who had a partial response to radiotherapy plus ipilimumab. The sequencing here drew on peripheral blood, taken from a patient treated with radiotherapy plus ipilimumab. The genes are TRBV7-8 and TRBJ1-3; TRBD1 matches 7 bases. The CDR3 loop is CASSLGTAPGTIYF. In DNA, the CDR3 is TGTGCCAGCAGCCTCGGGACAGCCCCAGGGACCATATATTTT.